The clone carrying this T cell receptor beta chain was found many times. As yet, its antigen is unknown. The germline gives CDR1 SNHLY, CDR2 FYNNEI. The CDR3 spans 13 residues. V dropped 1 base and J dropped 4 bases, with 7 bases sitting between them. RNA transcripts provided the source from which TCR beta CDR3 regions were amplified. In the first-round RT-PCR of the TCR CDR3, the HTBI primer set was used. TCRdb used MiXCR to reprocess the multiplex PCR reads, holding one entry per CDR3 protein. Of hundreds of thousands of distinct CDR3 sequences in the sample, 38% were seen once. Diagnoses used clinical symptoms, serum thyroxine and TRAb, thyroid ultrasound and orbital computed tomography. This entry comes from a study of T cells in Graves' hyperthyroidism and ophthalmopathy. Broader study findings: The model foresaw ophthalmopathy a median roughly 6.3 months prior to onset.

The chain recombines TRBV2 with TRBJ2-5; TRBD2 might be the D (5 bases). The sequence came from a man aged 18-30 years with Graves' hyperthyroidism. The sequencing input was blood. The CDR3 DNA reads TGTGCCAGCAGTGAAGGACTACTAGAGACCCAGTACTTC. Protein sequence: CASSEGLLETQYF.